A single sample is the source of the 31 T cell receptor beta chains below, sequenced in a study of T cell responses to AZD1222 COVID-19 vaccine. Libraries were prepared by immunoSEQ multiplex PCR; TCRdb keeps only in-frame clonotypes and omits some of them. The sample has some 110,000 clones, approximately 83% seen once. Here the sequenced sample was peripheral blood, taken on day 0 of AZD1222 vaccination. These receptors originate from an adult in good health.

The chain recombines TRBV2 with TRBJ2-7, with TRBD1 matching over 7 bases. Germline CDR1 is SNHLY and CDR2 is FYNNEI. With V trimmed by 6 bases and J by 0 bases, 8 bases remained unmatched. This CDR3 has 15 amino acids. This CDR3 is CASRLTGSGSYEQYF. CDR3 bases: TGTGCCAGCAGATTGACAGGGAGCGGCTCCTACGAGCAGTACTTC.

J is TRBJ2-1 and V is TRBV11-3; 9 positions agree with TRBD2. This CDR3 comprises 15 residues. The V segment lost 5 bases and the J segment 3 bases; nucleotides outside the gene matches: 5. The V gene's germline CDR1 is SGHNT and CDR2 YENEEA. CDR3 region: CASSPRTSVYNEQFF. In nucleotides, the CDR3 is TGTGCCAGCAGCCCTCGGACTAGCGTCTACAATGAGCAGTTCTTC. The full variable domain, its missing parts supplied by reference TRBV11-3 and TRBJ2-1, is EAGVVQSPRYKIIEKKQPVAFWCNPISGHNTLYWYLQNLGQGPELLIRYENEEAVDDSQLPKDRFSAERLKGVDSTLKIQPAELGDSAVYLCASSPRTSVYNEQFFGPGTRLTVL.

The chain combines TRBV19 with TRBJ1-5; TRBD1 agrees at 8 bases. V shed 3 bases, J shed 0 bases, and the junction held 7 bases outside the gene matches. This CDR3 has 17 residues. Looked up from germline, CDR1 is LNHDA and CDR2 is SQIVND (reference sequence). This CDR3 reads CASSITDRVISNQPQHF. The DNA of the CDR3 is TGTGCCAGTAGTATCACGGACAGGGTCATTAGCAATCAGCCCCAGCATTTT.

CDR3: CASSPAGTSRTGELFF. CDR3 nucleotides: TGTGCCAGCTCACCCGCCGGGACATCGAGGACCGGGGAGCTGTTTTTT. The rearrangement uses TRBV18 and TRBJ2-2; weak D call: TRBD1 (6 bases). Germline V gene sequence: CDR1 KGHSH, CDR2 LQKENI. The CDR3 runs to 16 residues. Between the trimmed V and J ends, which lost 3 bases and 5 bases, there was a span of 16 bases.

The chain combines TRBV7-8 with TRBJ1-6; tentatively, D is TRBD1 (6 bases). The CDR3 spans 16 residues. The germline V gene encodes CDR1 SGHVS and CDR2 FQNEAQ. Trimming stripped 5 bases from V and 5 bases from J, with 16 bases between. CDR3 DNA: TGTGCCAGCAGCACCCGGGGGGGCGGGAATAATTCACCCCTCCACTTT. Translation gives CASSTRGGGNNSPLHF.

V gene TRBV2 combines with J gene TRBJ2-7; 8 bases line up with TRBD1. There are 16 residues in the CDR3. V lost 7 bases and J lost 0; bases outside the gene matches: 11. Per germline, CDR1 SNHLY and CDR2 FYNNEI. CDR3: CASNGQGAAYSYEQYF. The CDR3 region has the DNA TGTGCCAGCAATGGACAGGGAGCGGCCTACTCCTACGAGCAGTACTTC.

This chain joins TRBV14 and TRBJ2-2; no definite D call. The CDR3 consists of 14 residues. The germline V gene has CDR1 SGHDN and CDR2 FVKESK. Trimming removed 0 bases at V and 9 bases at J, with 11 bases between. The CDR3 protein is CASSQDLGVRELFF. Written as DNA, the CDR3 is TGTGCCAGCAGCCAAGATCTAGGAGTGAGGGAGCTGTTTTTT.

V is TRBV6-5 and J is TRBJ1-3; 10 positions match TRBD1. This CDR3 is built from 14 residues. The germline V gene has CDR1 MNHEY and CDR2 SVGAGI. J was trimmed by 7 bases and V by 6 bases; bases with no gene match: 6. The chain's CDR3 is CASSHGTGANTIYF. CDR3 bases: TGTGCCAGCAGCCATGGGACAGGGGCGAACACCATATATTTT.

The genes are TRBV10-3 and TRBJ2-7, with 9 nucleotides matching TRBD1. This CDR3 is built from 13 residues. V lost 7 bases to trimming and J lost 6 bases; unmatched junction nucleotides: 7. CDR1 and CDR2 from the germline V gene are ENHRY and SYGVKD. The CDR3 region is CAITSTGGGEQYF. The CDR3 nucleotides are TGTGCCATCACTTCGACAGGGGGTGGCGAGCAGTACTTC.

This sequence joins TRBV7-9 and TRBJ1-6; D is perhaps TRBD1 (5 bases). This CDR3 has 17 amino acids. Germline CDR1 and CDR2: SEHNR and FQNEAQ (reference sequence). V lost 2 bases and J 5 bases, leaving 16 bases between the germline ends. CDR3 loop: CASSLSTKAQDNSPLHF. The CDR3 DNA follows: TGTGCCAGCAGCTTATCTACCAAGGCACAGGATAATTCACCCCTCCACTTT.

This clone was counted a few times. The rearrangement links TRBV5-6 to TRBJ1-2, with a possible D match to TRBD1 (6 bases). Trimming removed 5 bases at V and 0 bases at J, with 17 bases between. The CDR3 is 16 residues long. Germline V gene lookup returns CDR1 SGHDT and CDR2 YYEEEE. CDR3 sequence (DNA): TGTGCCAGCAGGGGGACATACCAAACTTCTAACTATGGCTACACCTTC. Translation gives CASRGTYQTSNYGYTF.

V and J are TRBV7-2 and TRBJ1-5; the D gene is possibly TRBD1 (5 bases). Germline V lookup: CDR1 SGHTA, CDR2 FQGNSA. This CDR3 is 16 amino acids long. Trimming left V 4 bases short and J 4 bases short, with 17 bases between. CDR3 sequence: CASSSHGPRTNQPQHF. CDR3 bases: TGTGCCAGCAGCTCTCACGGACCGAGGACAAATCAGCCCCAGCATTTT.

The chain couples TRBV5-1 to TRBJ2-6; no clear D. The CDR3 is 19 residues long. In germline, CDR1 is SGHRS, CDR2 YFSETQ. Trimming removed 5 bases from V and 1 base from J, with 22 bases in between. The CDR3 loop reads CASRYLGFTSASGANVLTF. The CDR3 nucleotides read TGCGCCAGCAGATATCTGGGATTTACCTCGGCGTCTGGGGCCAACGTCCTGACTTTC.

The chain joins TRBV21-1 to TRBJ2-3; TRBD2 was called by the table and not checked on the DNA. TRBV21-1 is labeled a pseudogene. CDR3 length equals 17 residues. The CDR3, as DNA: TGTGCCAGCAGCTCCAAGTTGGGACTAGCTGGCACAGATACGCAGTATTTT. Its protein product is CASSSKLGLAGTDTQYF.

The chain is built from TRBV7-9 and TRBJ2-7, with D hard to call. CDR3 length: 14 residues. The ends were cut back, 5 bases at V and 3 bases at J, with 14 bases in the middle. Germline CDR1 and CDR2: SEHNR and FQNEAQ (reference sequence). The CDR3 region is CASSPTEPGYEQYF. Written as DNA, the CDR3 is TGTGCCAGCAGCCCAACAGAGCCCGGCTACGAGCAGTACTTC.

The rearrangement uses TRBV15 and TRBJ1-1; D perhaps matches TRBD1 (5 bases). Trimming removed 3 bases from V and 0 bases from J, with 8 bases in between. Per germline, CDR1 LNHNV and CDR2 YYDKDF (reference sequence). The CDR3 totals 14 residues. The CDR3 DNA follows: TGTGCCACCAGCAGCGGACATCTGAACACTGAAGCTTTCTTT. Translation gives CATSSGHLNTEAFF.

V is TRBV2 and J is TRBJ1-5; the D gene is possibly TRBD1 (5 bases). The V gene lost 3 bases and the J gene lost 6 bases, with 15 bases spanning the gap. The germline V gene encodes CDR1 SNHLY and CDR2 FYNNEI. The CDR3 runs to 15 residues. The CDR3 loop reads CASSDIGAGIQPQHF. In DNA, the CDR3 is TGTGCCAGCAGTGACATCGGGGCAGGGATTCAGCCCCAGCATTTT.

This clone occurred a few times. The rearrangement links TRBV5-4 to TRBJ1-1; 7 positions agree with TRBD1. Germline lookup yields CDR1 SGHNT and CDR2 YYREEE (reference sequence). V lost 0 bases, J lost 3 bases, and 8 bases stayed unmatched. The CDR3 length is 16 residues. The CDR3 reads CASSLGQGRADTEAFF. CDR3 DNA: TGTGCCAGCAGCTTGGGACAGGGAAGAGCGGACACTGAAGCTTTCTTT.

This clone has just one count. CDR3 in DNA: TGCGCCAGCAGCCCACTTACGGGGTATCAGCCCCAGCATTTT. Its translation is CASSPLTGYQPQHF. The V and J genes are TRBV5-1 and TRBJ1-5; D gene unclear. CDR1 and CDR2 from the germline V gene are SGHRS and YFSETQ. Deletions cut 4 bases from V and 5 bases from J, with 13 bases between. CDR3 length: 14 amino acids.

This chain joins TRBV6-1 and TRBJ2-4; D possibly corresponds to TRBD2 (6 bases). Trimming left V 0 bases short and J 1 base short, with 13 bases between. The germline V gene encodes CDR1 MNHNS and CDR2 SASEGT. CDR3 length equals 17 residues. The CDR3 loop reads CASSEARGISAKNIQYF. The CDR3 region has the DNA TGTGCCAGCAGTGAAGCGCGCGGGATATCGGCCAAAAACATTCAGTACTTC.

The V call is TRBV27, the J call TRBJ2-7; D may be TRBD2 (6 bases). Trimming stripped 5 bases from V and 2 bases from J, with 25 bases between. There are 18 residues in the CDR3. Germline assignment: CDR1 MNHEY and CDR2 SMNVEV (reference sequence). DNA for the CDR3: TGTGCCAGCAGTCCTATATCCCCCTTGGCGGGAAGCCCCTACGAGCAGTACTTC. Translating gives CASSPISPLAGSPYEQYF.

This chain connects TRBV18 to TRBJ1-3, with TRBD1 identical over 8 bases. This CDR3 region has 18 residues. V lost 2 bases to trimming and J lost 0 bases; unmatched junction nucleotides: 9. CDR1 KGHSH and CDR2 LQKENI come from the germline V gene. The CDR3 reads CASSPYVPTGGSGNTIYF. Written as DNA, the CDR3 is TGTGCCAGCTCACCATATGTCCCAACAGGGGGCTCTGGAAACACCATATATTTT.

This sequence joins TRBV3-1 (or the pseudogene TRBV3-2) and TRBJ1-3; the D gene is possibly TRBD1 (5 bases). Germline CDR1 and CDR2: LGHDT and YNNKEL (reference sequence). V lost 6 bases to trimming and J lost 0 bases, with 12 bases between them. The CDR3 is 15 amino acids. CDR3 nucleotide sequence: TGTGCCAGCAGTCTAACGGGGGACTCTGGAAACACCATATATTTT. It is translated as CASSLTGDSGNTIYF.

In this sample, this clone turned up a few times. The rearrangement joins TRBV4-3 to TRBJ2-2; TRBD1 is a possible D gene (6 bases). Germline assignment: CDR1 LGHNA and CDR2 YSLEER. V gave up 3 bases and J gave up 6 bases, with 11 bases separating them. The CDR3 length is 14 residues. Here the CDR3 DNA reads TGCGCCAGCAGCCACAGCAGGGGAGCCGGGGAGCTGTTTTTT. It codes for CASSHSRGAGELFF.

The rearrangement links TRBV19 to TRBJ2-1, with 7 bases aligning to TRBD2. Germline assignment: CDR1 LNHDA and CDR2 SQIVND (reference sequence). The J segment lost 2 bases and the V segment lost 0 bases, leaving 7 bases of the junction unmatched. This CDR3 has 17 residues. This CDR3 is CASSIDWREIAYNEQFF. The CDR3 region has the DNA TGTGCCAGTAGTATAGATTGGCGGGAGATCGCCTACAATGAGCAGTTCTTC.

The sample holds a few counts of this clone. For the CDR3, the DNA is TGTGCCAGCAGCCAGGGGGACAGAAGACAAGAGACCCAGTACTTC. Protein: CASSQGDRRQETQYF. The chain couples TRBV7-9 to TRBJ2-5, with TRBD1 matching over 7 bases. J was trimmed by 2 bases and V by 5 bases; bases with no gene match: 8. Germline V CDR1 and CDR2: SEHNR, FQNEAQ (reference sequence). This CDR3 is 15 amino acids long.

The rearrangement links TRBV4-2 to TRBJ2-7; the match to TRBD2 covers 9 bases. Germline trimming cut 5 bases from V and 2 bases from J; bases unmatched to any gene: 10. This CDR3 region has 16 residues. Germline V lookup: CDR1 LGHNA, CDR2 YNFKEQ. The chain's CDR3 is CASSGAEGLATYEQYF. In DNA, the CDR3 is TGTGCCAGCAGCGGGGCAGAAGGACTAGCGACCTACGAGCAGTACTTC.

The chain links TRBV7-8 to TRBJ2-7; D perhaps matches TRBD1 (6 bases). The germline CDR1 and CDR2 sequences are SGHVS and FQNEAQ. The V gene lost 10 bases and the J gene lost 1 base, with 8 bases spanning the gap. The length of the CDR3 is 11 residues. For the CDR3, the DNA is TGTGCCACCGGACAGTCCTACGAGCAGTACTTC. It is translated as CATGQSYEQYF.

The CDR3 sequence is CASSRDGVQETQYF. The DNA of the CDR3 is TGCGCCAGCAGCCGGGATGGAGTCCAAGAGACCCAGTACTTC. The genes are TRBV5-1 and TRBJ2-5, with D perhaps TRBD2 (5 bases). CDR1 and CDR2 from the germline V gene are SGHRS and YFSETQ. CDR3 length: 14 residues. Trimming shortened V by 4 bases and J by 1 base, and 11 bases separated the two germline ends.

The gene calls are TRBV5-1 and TRBJ1-1; TRBD1 is a possible D gene (5 bases). V shed 1 base and J shed 5 bases, with 12 bases lying between them. The length of the CDR3 is 14 residues. Germline CDR1 is SGHRS and CDR2 is YFSETQ. CDR3 sequence reads: CASSLRQGETEAFF. For the CDR3, the DNA is TGCGCCAGCAGCTTGAGGCAGGGAGAGACTGAAGCTTTCTTT.

Comment on this clone: The germline gene is not matched at one end of the junction; a read error may be the cause. The chain couples TRBV28 to TRBJ1-5; D is unclear. The germline V gene encodes CDR1 MDHEN and CDR2 SYDVKM. The CDR3 spans 17 residues. CDR3: CASTLHGRAAANQPQHF. The CDR3 coding sequence is TGTGCCAGCACTTTACATGGCCGGGCGGCAGCTAATCAGCCCCAGCATTTT.